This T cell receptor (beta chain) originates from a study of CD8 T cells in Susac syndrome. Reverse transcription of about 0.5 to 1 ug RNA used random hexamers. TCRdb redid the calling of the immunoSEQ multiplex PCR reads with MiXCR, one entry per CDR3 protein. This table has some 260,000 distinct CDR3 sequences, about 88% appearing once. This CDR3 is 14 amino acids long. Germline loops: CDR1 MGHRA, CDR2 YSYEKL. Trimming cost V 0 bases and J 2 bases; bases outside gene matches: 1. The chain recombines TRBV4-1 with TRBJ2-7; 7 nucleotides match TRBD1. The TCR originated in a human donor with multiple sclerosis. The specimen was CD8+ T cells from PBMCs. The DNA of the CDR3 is TGCGCCAGCAGCCAAGAGACAGGGACCTACGAGCAGTACTTC. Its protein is CASSQETGTYEQYF.